These T cell receptor beta chains were read from a single sample in a study of response to subunit inactivated influenza vaccine. TCRdb reanalysed the RT-PCR reads using MiXCR and keeps one entry per CDR3 protein. Of about 540,000 distinct CDR3 sequences in the sample, less than 25% were seen once. The same data also went into a second study, on T cells expressing NK-cell markers.

The specimen was CD4+ T cells sorted from PBMCs, collected approximately 13 days after vaccination. Every receptor here comes from a man aged 50-59 years who received an inactivated influenza vaccine. Each CDR3 is given with its conserved first and last residue. Each record gives: V gene, J gene, CDR3 protein.

>TRBV4-1|TRBJ1-1
CASSRQGDTEAFF
>TRBV20-1|TRBJ2-2
CSAKRTLRGTGELFF
>TRBV5-5|TRBJ2-2
CASSLGQGAVSGELFF
>TRBV12-3/TRBV12-4|TRBJ2-7
CASSLARGIPNF
>TRBV10-2|TRBJ2-3
CASRKGQGITDTQYF
>TRBV7-9|TRBJ2-1
CASSQSGSLWNEQFF
>TRBV4-2|TRBJ2-1
CASSQDLGAWSSYNEQFF
>TRBV10-3|TRBJ2-7
CAIRRDGSSYEQYF
>TRBV5-6|TRBJ2-1
CASSVTGPNEQFF
>TRBV20-1|TRBJ1-5
CSANKGPNQPQHF
>TRBV24-1|TRBJ2-1
CATSAGARSSYNEQFF
>TRBV24-1|TRBJ2-1
CATSDNGRNSYNEQFF
>TRBV10-3|TRBJ1-5
CAISERTGPNQPQHF
>TRBV5-5|TRBJ1-6
CASSLYRGIYNSPLHF
>TRBV6-5|TRBJ1-1
CASSYWQETEAFF
>TRBV20-1|TRBJ2-1
CSARGEREGFNEQFF
>TRBV18|TRBJ2-7
CASSPQAGSYEQYF
>TRBV18|TRBJ2-3
CASSETWVADTQYF
>TRBV24-1|TRBJ2-1
CATSVAGSSSYTEQFF
>TRBV4-3|TRBJ1-3
CASSQGGLGAGNTIYF
>TRBV11-2|TRBJ2-2
CASSLGGTGTGELFF
>TRBV4-1|TRBJ1-6
CASSQGDDRVIPLHF
>TRBV30|TRBJ1-2
CAWSRVYGYTF
>TRBV12-3/TRBV12-4|TRBJ2-3
CASSFWGEEDTQYF
>TRBV29-1|TRBJ1-5
CSVAGERNQPQHF
>TRBV20-1|TRBJ2-7
CSARLEGPPYEQYF
>TRBV11-2|TRBJ2-5
CASSHRTLAVETQYF
>TRBV5-5|TRBJ2-2
CASSSGKRGTYTGELFF
>TRBV12-3/TRBV12-4|TRBJ2-7
CASSLLGQGKYEQYF
>TRBV5-1|TRBJ1-4
CASSLGRINNEKLFF
>TRBV7-8|TRBJ2-7
CARSWVLDRFSYEQYF
>TRBV5-1|TRBJ2-5
CASSLGSGGSGAETQYF
>TRBV28|TRBJ1-2
CASRRTGANYGYTF
>TRBV27|TRBJ2-5
CASSSAGPLFQTQYF
>TRBV30|TRBJ2-3
CAWSIGGAADTQYF
>TRBV12-3/TRBV12-4|TRBJ2-1
CASHRGGGYNEQFF
>TRBV3-1|TRBJ1-2
CASSQGLAYGYTF
>TRBV20-1|TRBJ2-3
CSASGIGDRDTQYF
>TRBV12-3/TRBV12-4|TRBJ1-6
CASSRTLGRRNSPLHF
>TRBV9|TRBJ2-1
CASSVAVSAYNEQFF